This T cell receptor (beta chain) was sequenced for a study of tumor-infiltrating lymphocytes in primary liver carcinoma. Concerning this clonotype: As the CDR3 is not closed by the conserved phenylalanine or tryptophan, this likely results from a read error.

Germline CDR1 is MDHEN and CDR2 is SYDVKM. Deletions cut 8 bases from V and 4 bases from J, with 18 bases between. This CDR3 spans 15 amino acids. The input was 450 to 500 ng total RNA; TCR beta cDNA was made from it with a constant-region primer. TCR beta libraries came from three nested multiplex PCR rounds using slightly modified ARM-PCR. TRBV1-TRBV30 forward primers paired with a C-beta reverse primer drove the first two PCR rounds, 10 cycles each. A single record per CDR3 protein comes from TCRdb applying MiXCR to the multiplex PCR reads. The data show 70,000 to 75,000 distinct CDR3 sequences, about 72% seen once. The tissue used was unsorted bulk material of roughly 17-33 mg. RNA and DNA were co-extracted from it with the AllPrep DNA/RNA mini kit.

The sample taken for sequencing was liver tumor tissue from sampling region 4. Subset given: tumor region T4, right-lateral pole. The source is a man aged 35 to 55 with primary liver carcinoma and hepatitis B virus infection. This sequence joins TRBV28 and TRBJ2-1; D is perhaps TRBD2 (5 bases). The CDR3 region has the DNA TGTGCCAGCGGCCCGGGTGAGCGGATATACAATGAGCAGTTCATC. Amino acid sequence: CASGPGERIYNEQFI.